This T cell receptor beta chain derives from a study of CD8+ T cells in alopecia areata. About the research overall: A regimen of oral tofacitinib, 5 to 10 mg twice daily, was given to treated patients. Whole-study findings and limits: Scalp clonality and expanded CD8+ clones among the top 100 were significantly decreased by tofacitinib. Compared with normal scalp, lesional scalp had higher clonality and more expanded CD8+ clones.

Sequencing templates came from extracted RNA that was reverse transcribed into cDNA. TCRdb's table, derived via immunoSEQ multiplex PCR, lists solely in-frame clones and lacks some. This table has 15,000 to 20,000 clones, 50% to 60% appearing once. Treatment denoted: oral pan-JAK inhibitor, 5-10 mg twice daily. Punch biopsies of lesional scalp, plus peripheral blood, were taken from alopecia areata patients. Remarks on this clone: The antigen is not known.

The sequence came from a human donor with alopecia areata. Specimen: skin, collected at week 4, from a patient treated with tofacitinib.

The CDR3 bases are TGTGCCAGCAGCTTGGGGTCAGGATCCTACGAGCAGTACTTC. As protein: CASSLGSGSYEQYF. The chain uses TRBV5-4 and TRBJ2-5; no firm D call. The J call is doubtful: the DNA matches TRBJ2-7 better. The CDR3 spans 14 residues. Germline-derived CDR1 and CDR2 are SGHNT and YYREEE (reference sequence).